This T cell receptor (beta chain) was identified in a study of OX40 agonist ivuxolimab in advanced cancers. Only in-frame clones appear in the TCRdb table, and some are missing; sequencing was by immunoSEQ multiplex PCR. Of roughly 60,000 clones detected, 86% appear once; the ten largest clones hold approximately 2.6%. The V gene lost 6 bases and the J gene lost 1 base, with 7 bases spanning the gap. Germline V CDR1 and CDR2: MNHNS, SASEGT. The CDR3 runs to 13 residues. The sequencing used CD4+ or CD8+ T cells sorted from blood, collected in a trial of the OX40 agonist ivuxolimab. The source is an adult with an advanced solid tumor such as melanoma, head and neck, liver or kidney cancer. This sequence joins TRBV6-1 and TRBJ1-5; tentative D call: TRBD1 (5 bases). DNA of the CDR3: TGTGCCAGCAGACGGGGGAGCAATCAGCCCCAGCATTTT. Translation gives CASRRGSNQPQHF.